This passage covers 6 T cell receptor beta chains from one sample sequenced in a study of blood T cell repertoires in COVID-19. Assay: immunoSEQ multiplex PCR; the TCRdb copy retains only in-frame clones and omits some. Among approximately 100,000 clones listed, around 84% were seen once. Material for sequencing was peripheral blood. These receptors originate from a woman between 55 and 75 years old with acute or convalescent COVID-19.

The chain combines TRBV7-6 with TRBJ2-1; 8 nucleotides agree with TRBD2. CDR3 length: 16 residues. Germline trimming cut 1 base from V and 5 bases from J; bases unmatched to any gene: 7. The germline CDR1 and CDR2 sequences are SGHVS and FNYEAQ. The CDR3: CASSLVGGVGHNEQFF. DNA for the CDR3: TGTGCCAGCAGCTTAGTCGGGGGGGTAGGTCACAATGAGCAGTTCTTC.

The chain carries TRBV5-5 and TRBJ2-1; 12 bases are shared with TRBD2. The germline V gene has CDR1 SGHKS and CDR2 YYEKEE (reference sequence). The CDR3 is 18 amino acids. Germline trimming cut 4 bases from V and 0 bases from J; bases unmatched to any gene: 8. The CDR3 loop reads CASSPRLAGALSYNEQFF. The CDR3 DNA reads as TGTGCCAGCAGCCCGAGACTAGCGGGGGCCCTCTCCTACAATGAGCAGTTCTTC.

This chain links TRBV5-1 with TRBJ1-1; 9 bases align to TRBD1. The CDR3 length is 17 residues. CDR1 and CDR2 (germline): SGHRS, YFSETQ. V was clipped by 1 base and J by 5 bases; unmatched bases: 12. CDR3 loop: CASSLQYRTGDRTEAFF. CDR3 coding DNA: TGCGCCAGCAGCTTGCAGTATCGGACAGGGGATAGGACTGAAGCTTTCTTT.

The V and J genes are TRBV10-1 and TRBJ1-6; TRBD1 matches 9 bases. V shed 6 bases, J shed 7 bases, and the junction held 1 base outside the gene matches. This CDR3 region has 13 residues. From germline, CDR1 is WNHNN and CDR2 SYGVQD (reference sequence). The CDR3 coding sequence is TGCGCCAGCAGCGGACAGGGGAATTCACCCCTCCACTTT. Translated, it gives CASSGQGNSPLHF.

The chain has TRBV20-1 and TRBJ2-7; D not certain. The V end was cut by 3 bases, the J end by 4 bases, with 7 bases between. CDR3 length: 11 residues. CDR1 and CDR2 (germline): DFQATT, SNEGSKA (reference sequence). In nucleotides, the CDR3 is TGCAGTGCTAGGCTAGGATACGAGCAGTACTTC. Translated, it gives CSARLGYEQYF.

This clone was found a few times. This chain joins TRBV12-5 and TRBJ1-2, with a weak D call TRBD1 (5 bases). CDR3 length: 16 amino acids. Germline CDR1 LGHNT, CDR2 FRNRAP. V dropped 4 bases and J dropped 2 bases, with 17 bases sitting between them. CDR3 amino acids: CASGSPQGTPNYGYTF. CDR3 nucleotide sequence: TGTGCTAGTGGTTCACCCCAGGGAACCCCCAACTATGGCTACACCTTC.